These 9 T cell receptor beta chains were sequenced from one sample in a study of identical twins. TCRdb itself ran the 5' RACE reads through MiXCR, one entry per CDR3 protein. The table records hundreds of thousands of distinct CDR3 sequences, less than 9.5% of them present only once. Material for sequencing was memory (CD45RO+) T cells sorted from blood. All receptors come from a woman aged 18-30 years in good health.

This chain joins TRBV27 and TRBJ1-1; D unresolved. This CDR3 has 11 residues. Germline lookup yields CDR1 MNHEY and CDR2 SMNVEV (reference sequence). V was trimmed by 7 bases and J by 11 bases, leaving 14 bases between them. The CDR3 here is CASISGLRAFF. CDR3 DNA: TGTGCCAGCATCAGTGGTCTGAGGGCTTTCTTT.

The V gene is TRBV12-3 or TRBV12-4, the J gene TRBJ2-5; tentatively, D is TRBD2 (6 bases). There are 14 residues in the CDR3. The germline V and J ends were trimmed by 4 bases and 5 bases, with 14 bases remaining between them. The CDR3 sequence is CASSSGGIGETQYF. CDR3 nucleotide sequence: TGTGCCAGCAGTTCTGGAGGGATTGGGGAGACCCAGTACTTC.

This clonotype was observed a few times. CDR3 DNA: TGTGCCAGCAGGCACGGCGGGACAGGGACCACAGATACGCAGTATTTT. As protein: CASRHGGTGTTDTQYF. This chain links TRBV5-8 with TRBJ2-3; 9 positions agree with TRBD1. With 5 bases clipped from V and 2 bases from J, the junction kept 9 bases outside the gene matches. This CDR3 comprises 16 residues. Germline V lookup: CDR1 SGHTS, CDR2 YDEGEE.

This clonotype was observed a handful of times. The V gene is TRBV20-1, the J gene TRBJ2-7, with TRBD2 as a possible D gene (6 bases). Trimming removed 0 bases at V and 3 bases at J, with 9 bases between. CDR1 DFQATT and CDR2 SNEGSKA come from the germline V gene (reference sequence). The CDR3 loop spans 13 amino acids. CDR3 nucleotide sequence: TGCAGTGCTAGAGATATCGGGGGCTACGAGCAGTACTTC. Translated, it gives CSARDIGGYEQYF.

J is TRBJ2-7 and V is TRBV10-1, with a weak D call TRBD2 (5 bases). Trimming shortened V by 4 bases and J by 2 bases, and 12 bases separated the two germline ends. This CDR3 comprises 14 residues. CDR1 WNHNN and CDR2 SYGVQD come from the germline V gene (reference sequence). CDR3 loop: CASSGGQAPYEQYF. Here the CDR3 DNA reads TGCGCCAGCAGTGGAGGGCAGGCCCCCTACGAGCAGTACTTC.

Ten or more counts support this clonotype. The chain employs TRBV20-1 and TRBJ2-6; no reliable D call. Trimming cost V 6 bases and J 0 bases, with 6 bases left between them. The V gene's germline CDR1 is DFQATT and CDR2 SNEGSKA (reference sequence). The CDR3 contains 13 residues. Written as DNA, the CDR3 is TGCAGTGCGATACTCTCTGGGGCCAACGTCCTGACTTTC. This encodes CSAILSGANVLTF.

A single count supports this clonotype. The V gene is TRBV20-1, the J gene TRBJ2-7; TRBD2 matches 11 bases. The CDR3 length is 15 residues. With V trimmed by 6 bases and J by 1 base, 8 bases remained unmatched. The V gene's germline CDR1 is DFQATT and CDR2 SNEGSKA (reference sequence). CDR3 loop: CSAERTSGLSYEQYF. The CDR3 DNA reads TGCAGTGCCGAGAGGACTAGCGGGCTATCCTACGAGCAGTACTTC.

This clonotype turned up a few times. The rearrangement uses TRBV20-1 and TRBJ2-1, with TRBD1 as a possible D gene (5 bases). The CDR3 has 13 amino acids. With 5 bases removed from V and 7 bases from J, the gap between germline ends came to 15 bases. Germline assignment: CDR1 DFQATT and CDR2 SNEGSKA (reference sequence). CDR3 bases: TGCAGTGCTCCTAGGGCACCAGGGAATGAGCAGTTCTTC. It specifies CSAPRAPGNEQFF.

The genes are TRBV11-1 and TRBJ2-2; perhaps TRBD2 as D (6 bases). Per the germline V gene, CDR1 is SGHAT and CDR2 is FQDESV (reference sequence). Trimming left V 5 bases short and J 6 bases short, with 16 bases between. This CDR3 has 15 amino acids. CDR3 region: CASSLSGRDSGELFF. For the CDR3, the DNA is TGTGCCAGCAGCCTTAGTGGGCGGGACTCCGGGGAGCTGTTTTTT.